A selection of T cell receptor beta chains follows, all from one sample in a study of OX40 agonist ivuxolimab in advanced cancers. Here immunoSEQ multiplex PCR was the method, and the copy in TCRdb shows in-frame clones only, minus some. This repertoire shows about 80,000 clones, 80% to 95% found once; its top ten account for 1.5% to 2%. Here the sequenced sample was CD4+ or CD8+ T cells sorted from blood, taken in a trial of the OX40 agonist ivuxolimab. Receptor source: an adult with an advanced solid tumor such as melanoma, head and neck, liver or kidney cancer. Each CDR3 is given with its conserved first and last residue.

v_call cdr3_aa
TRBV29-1 CSVGDRMNNYEQYF
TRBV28 CASTTPGQGVGYTF
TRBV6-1 CASSIQSGNTEAFF
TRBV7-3 CASSLGLGTDYKQGDTQYF
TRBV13 CASSLLATRGPAGELFF
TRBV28 CASGQGVAEAFF
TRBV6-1 CASSEFMSRGAEKIAKNIQYF
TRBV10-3 CATKTGTEAFF
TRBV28 CASSTNRGNEQFF
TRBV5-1 CASSLAVSYSYNEQFF
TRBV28 CASTVGGAPRNGELFF
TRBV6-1 CASRPGTSGANEQFF
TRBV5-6 CASSGGTNSYNEQFF
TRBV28 CASSSPTGGVNTEAFF
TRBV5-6 CASSLGSPRAHTQYF
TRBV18 CASSPQRERTEAFF
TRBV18 CASSPSPGRPAQETQYF
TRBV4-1 CASSQGDYGYTF
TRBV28 CASKDRYYGYTF
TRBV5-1 CASSSLGVQRGSTDTQYF
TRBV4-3 CASSQDRFSPYGYTF
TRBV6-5 CASSSTSGENRQPQHF
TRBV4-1 CASSQEETGGREKLFF
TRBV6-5 CASSSGADQPQHF
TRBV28 CASSRQGEETQYF
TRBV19 CASSIPGRENEKLFF
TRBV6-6 CASSYSDRIVYNEQFF
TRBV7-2 CASSPDRLAGGQNTGELFF
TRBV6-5 CASSLRVESPLHF
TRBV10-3 CASRQGQVYEQYF
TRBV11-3 CASSLDHSYNYGYTF
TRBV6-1 CASSEGSGTGGTEAFF
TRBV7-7 CASSSGTSIGNEQFF
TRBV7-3 CASSREQGTEQYF
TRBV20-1 CSAILGEKLFF
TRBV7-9 CASPLSPLAGIVTGELFF
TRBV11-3 CASSVMGALNTEAFF
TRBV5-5 CATPTDLQETQYF
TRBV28 CASSLLSHNGTSGNEQFF
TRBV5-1 CASSLPDSSNTGELFF